Listed below are T cell receptor beta chains from one sample, sequenced in a study of STAT5B mutations in CD4+ large granular lymphocyte leukemia. Some clones are missing from TCRdb's copy, which holds only in-frame ones; the method was immunoSEQ multiplex PCR. This table holds around 30,000 clones, over 60% found once. The sample was CD4+ T cells from blood buffy coats. These receptors originate from a human donor in good health. The CDR3 runs from the conserved cysteine through the conserved F or W. The order of the fields is clone size, J gene, D gene, V gene, CDR3 DNA, CDR3 protein. D genes are given only for firm matches. Size is stated for part of the rows, as once, few or many counts, or as a class when the clone is expanded.

size: few; J: TRBJ1-5; D: NA; V: TRBV10-3; DNA: TGTGCCATCATCGAGGGGCGCATCCAGCATTTT; CDR3: CAIIEGRIQHF
size: medium-sized; J: TRBJ2-7; D: NA; V: TRBV7-8; DNA: TGTGCCAGCAGCTTAGGGAAAACAGGGCTGCGGCCCTACGAGCAGTACTTC; CDR3: CASSLGKTGLRPYEQYF
size: NA; J: TRBJ2-2; D: NA; V: TRBV29-1; DNA: TGCAGCGTTGGGGGTGGGGGCACCGGGGAGCTGTTTTTT; CDR3: CSVGGGGTGELFF
size: once; J: TRBJ2-1; D: TRBD2; V: TRBV7-3; DNA: TGTGCCAGCAGCTACCTAGCGGGTCCAACGGATGAGCAGTTCTTC; CDR3: CASSYLAGPTDEQFF
size: NA; J: TRBJ2-5; D: NA; V: TRBV4-2; DNA: TGTGCCAGCAGCCAAAGCGGAGAACAAGAGACCCAGTACTTC; CDR3: CASSQSGEQETQYF
size: few; J: TRBJ2-7; D: TRBD1; V: TRBV5-1; DNA: TGCGCCAGCAGCTTCGGGACAGGGGACTTATACGAGCAGTACTTC; CDR3: CASSFGTGDLYEQYF
size: once; J: TRBJ2-7; D: NA; V: TRBV7-2; DNA: TGTGCCAGCAGCCCTCGGGTAGCCAATTTGGTTGGGGAGCAGTACTTC; CDR3: CASSPRVANLVGEQYF
size: NA; J: TRBJ2-7; D: TRBD1; V: TRBV5-5; DNA: TGTGCCAGCAGCTTGGTGGTGACAGGGGGCACGCACGAGCAGTACTTC; CDR3: CASSLVVTGGTHEQYF
size: NA; J: TRBJ1-2; D: NA; V: TRBV25-1; DNA: TGTGCCAGCAGTGAATCCGGGGGGTCAGGCTACACCTTC; CDR3: CASSESGGSGYTF
size: NA; J: TRBJ1-2; D: NA; V: TRBV7-2; DNA: TGTGCCAGCAGACCGTCGATGGGCAGAGACCTCTATGGCTACACCTTC; CDR3: CASRPSMGRDLYGYTF
size: NA; J: TRBJ2-1; D: TRBD1; V: TRBV15; DNA: TGTGCCACCAGCATACCGGGACAGCTCAATGAGCAGTTCTTC; CDR3: CATSIPGQLNEQFF
size: few; J: TRBJ2-7; D: NA; V: TRBV6-1; DNA: TGTGCCAGCAGCCCGAGGACACTCTCCTACGAGCAGTACTTC; CDR3: CASSPRTLSYEQYF
size: NA; J: TRBJ2-3; D: NA; V: TRBV30; DNA: TGTGCCTGGGGCAGTTCCCCCCCAGATACGCAGTATTTT; CDR3: CAWGSSPPDTQYF
size: few; J: TRBJ1-5; D: NA; V: TRBV19; DNA: TGTGCCAGTAGTATCCCGGTTGGTAGCAATCAGCCCCAGCATTTT; CDR3: CASSIPVGSNQPQHF
size: NA; J: TRBJ2-7; D: NA; V: TRBV7-9; DNA: TGTGCCAGCAGCTTATTTCCCGGCGAGCAGTACTTC; CDR3: CASSLFPGEQYF